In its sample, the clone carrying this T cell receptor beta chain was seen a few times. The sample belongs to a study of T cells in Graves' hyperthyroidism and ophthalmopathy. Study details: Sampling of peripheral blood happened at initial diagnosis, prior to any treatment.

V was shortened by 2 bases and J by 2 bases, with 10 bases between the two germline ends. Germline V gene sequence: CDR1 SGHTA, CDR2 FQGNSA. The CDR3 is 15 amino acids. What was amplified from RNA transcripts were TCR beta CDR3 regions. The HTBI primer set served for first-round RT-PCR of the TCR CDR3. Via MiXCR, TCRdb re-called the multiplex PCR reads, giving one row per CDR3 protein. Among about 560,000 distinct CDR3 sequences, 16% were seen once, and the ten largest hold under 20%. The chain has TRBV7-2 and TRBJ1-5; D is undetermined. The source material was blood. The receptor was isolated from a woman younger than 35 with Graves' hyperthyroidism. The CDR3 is CASSLYDGGNQPQHF. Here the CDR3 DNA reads TGTGCCAGCAGCTTATATGACGGTGGCAATCAGCCCCAGCATTTT.